The clone carrying this T cell receptor beta chain was detected only a few times. Its antigen is unknown. As it was prepared, the TCRbeta library received unique molecular identifiers. A single record per CDR3 protein comes from TCRdb applying MiXCR to the PCR reads. The table has about 980,000 distinct CDR3 sequences, about 30% seen once. Germline lookup yields CDR1 LGHNA and CDR2 YNFKEQ. CDR3 length equals 16 residues. V was clipped by 1 base and J by 4 bases, with 14 bases between them. The record originates from a study of T-cell reconstitution after alpha-beta-depleted transplantation in children. The study's findings and limits: The high TCRbeta diversity at day 60 in some patients came from surviving recipient T cells and thymic progenitors. One year post-transplant, T-cell counts and diversity were largely derived from T cells produced anew. As was reported, about two months after transplant, alpha-beta T cells came from several hundred expanded graft clones.

This specimen consisted of PBMCs, mostly from graft donor cells, obtained 360 days after TCRalphabeta/CD19-depleted stem cell transplant. The V and J genes are TRBV4-2 and TRBJ2-1; D is unclear. The sequence was collected from a boy younger than two who had a stem cell transplant for SCID, so the T cells may come from the graft donor. In DNA, the CDR3 is TGTGCCAGCAGCCAAGGCCGAATAGACTTTTACAATGAGCAGTTCTTC. Amino acid sequence: CASSQGRIDFYNEQFF.